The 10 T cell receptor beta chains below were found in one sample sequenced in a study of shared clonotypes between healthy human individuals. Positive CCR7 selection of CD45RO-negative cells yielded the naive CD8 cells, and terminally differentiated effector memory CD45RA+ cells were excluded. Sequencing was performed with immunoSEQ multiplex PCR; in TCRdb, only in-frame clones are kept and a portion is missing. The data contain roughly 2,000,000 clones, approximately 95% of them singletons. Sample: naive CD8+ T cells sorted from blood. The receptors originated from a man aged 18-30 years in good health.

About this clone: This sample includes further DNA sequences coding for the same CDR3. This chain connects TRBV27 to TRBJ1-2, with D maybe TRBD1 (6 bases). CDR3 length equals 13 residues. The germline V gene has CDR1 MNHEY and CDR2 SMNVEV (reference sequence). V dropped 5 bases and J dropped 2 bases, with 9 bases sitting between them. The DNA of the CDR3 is TGTGCCAGCAGTCTTCAGGGGAACTATGGCTACACCTTC. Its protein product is CASSLQGNYGYTF.

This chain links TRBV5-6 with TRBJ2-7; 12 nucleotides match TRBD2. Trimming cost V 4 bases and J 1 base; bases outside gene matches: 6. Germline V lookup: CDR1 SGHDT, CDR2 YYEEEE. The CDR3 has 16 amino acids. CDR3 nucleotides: TGTGCCAGCAGCGATTTGACTAGCGGGAGTTCCTACGAGCAGTACTTC. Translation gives CASSDLTSGSSYEQYF.

The CDR3 sequence: CASSGGPTDTQYF. The CDR3 region has the DNA TGTGCCAGCTCGGGGGGCCCCACAGATACGCAGTATTTT. The chain carries TRBV18 and TRBJ2-3; TRBD1 or TRBD2 may be the D gene (6 bases each). The CDR3 consists of 13 residues. Per germline, CDR1 KGHSH and CDR2 LQKENI. V gave up 6 bases and J gave up 2 bases, with 9 bases separating them.

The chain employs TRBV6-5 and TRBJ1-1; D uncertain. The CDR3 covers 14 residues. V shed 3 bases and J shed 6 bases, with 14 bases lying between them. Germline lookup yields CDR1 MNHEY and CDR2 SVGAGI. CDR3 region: CASSYRAPDAEAFF. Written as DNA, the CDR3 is TGTGCCAGCAGTTATAGGGCACCAGACGCTGAAGCTTTCTTT.

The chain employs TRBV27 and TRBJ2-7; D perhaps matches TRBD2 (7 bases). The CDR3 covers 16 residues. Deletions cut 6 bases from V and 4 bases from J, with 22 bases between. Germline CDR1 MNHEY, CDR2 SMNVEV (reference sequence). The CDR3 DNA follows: TGTGCCAGCAGCCCGAGCGACGGGGGGCTGGGGTACGAGCAGTACTTC. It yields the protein CASSPSDGGLGYEQYF.

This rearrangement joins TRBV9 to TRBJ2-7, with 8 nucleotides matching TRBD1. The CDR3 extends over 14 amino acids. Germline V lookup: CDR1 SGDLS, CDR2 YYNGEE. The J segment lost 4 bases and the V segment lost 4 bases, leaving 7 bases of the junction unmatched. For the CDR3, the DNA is TGTGCCAGCAGCCCGGGGAGACAGGGGTACGAGCAGTACTTC. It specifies CASSPGRQGYEQYF. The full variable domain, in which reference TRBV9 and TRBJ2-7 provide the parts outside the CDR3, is DSGVTQTPKHLITATGQRVTLRCSPRSGDLSVYWYQQSLDQGLQFLIQYYNGEERAKGNILERFSAQQFPDLHSELNLSSLELGDSALYFCASSPGRQGYEQYFGPGTRLTVT.

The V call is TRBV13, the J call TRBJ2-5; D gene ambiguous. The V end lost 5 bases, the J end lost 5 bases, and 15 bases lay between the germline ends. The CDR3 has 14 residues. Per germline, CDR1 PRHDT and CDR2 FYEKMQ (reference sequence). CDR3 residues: CASSPRGNEETQYF. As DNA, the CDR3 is TGTGCCAGCAGCCCCCGAGGAAACGAGGAGACCCAGTACTTC.

The CDR3 DNA sequence: TGTGCCAGCAGTTTATTCCGACTAGCGGGGGACACAGATACGCAGTATTTT. It translates to CASSLFRLAGDTDTQYF. V usage is TRBV27 and J usage is TRBJ2-3; TRBD2 agrees at 12 bases. V was clipped by 1 base and J by 2 bases; unmatched bases: 4. CDR3 length equals 17 residues. Germline V gene lookup returns CDR1 MNHEY and CDR2 SMNVEV (reference sequence).

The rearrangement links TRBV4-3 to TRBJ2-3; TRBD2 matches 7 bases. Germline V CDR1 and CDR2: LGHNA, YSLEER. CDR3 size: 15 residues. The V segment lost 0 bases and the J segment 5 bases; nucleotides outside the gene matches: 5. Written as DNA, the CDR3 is TGCGCCAGCAGCCAAGAAAGCGGGGAGGAAGATACGCAGTATTTT. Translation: CASSQESGEEDTQYF.

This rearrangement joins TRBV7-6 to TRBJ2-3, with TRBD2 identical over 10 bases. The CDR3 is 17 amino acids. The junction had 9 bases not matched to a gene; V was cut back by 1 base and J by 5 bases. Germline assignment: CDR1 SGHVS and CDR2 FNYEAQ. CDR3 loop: CASSLGFASGSLDTQYF. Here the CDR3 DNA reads TGTGCCAGCAGCTTAGGCTTTGCTAGCGGGAGCCTAGATACGCAGTATTTT.